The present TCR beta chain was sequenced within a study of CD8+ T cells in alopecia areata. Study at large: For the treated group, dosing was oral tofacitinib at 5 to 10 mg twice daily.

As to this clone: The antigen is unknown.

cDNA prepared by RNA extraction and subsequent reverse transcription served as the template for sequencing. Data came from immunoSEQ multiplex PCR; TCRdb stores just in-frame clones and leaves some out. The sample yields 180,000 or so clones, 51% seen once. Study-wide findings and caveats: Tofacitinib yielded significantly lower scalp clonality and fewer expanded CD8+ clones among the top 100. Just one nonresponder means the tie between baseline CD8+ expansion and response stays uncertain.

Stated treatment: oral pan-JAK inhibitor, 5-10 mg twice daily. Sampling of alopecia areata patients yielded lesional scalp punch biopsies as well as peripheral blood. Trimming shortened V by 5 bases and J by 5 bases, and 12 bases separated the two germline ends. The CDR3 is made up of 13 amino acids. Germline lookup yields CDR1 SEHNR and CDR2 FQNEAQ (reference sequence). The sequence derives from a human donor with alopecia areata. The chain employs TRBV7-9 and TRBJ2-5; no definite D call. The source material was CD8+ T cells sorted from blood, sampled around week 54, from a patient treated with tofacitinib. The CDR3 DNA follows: TGTGCCAGCAGCCTGGGCGCGGTGGAGACCCAGTACTTC. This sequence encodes CASSLGAVETQYF.